This T cell receptor beta chain was captured in a study of vaccination effects on CD4 cells after COVID-19. In the ViraFEST assay, antigen-specific CD4+ clonotypes were identified by expansion after peptide-pool stimulation. Researchers isolated CD4+ T cells once around 11 days of culture had elapsed. Having tested negative for nucleocapsid antibodies, the vaccine recipients showed no prior SARS-CoV-2 infection. Wells each received approximately 2 million PBMC, cultured with about 9.3 IU/ml IL-2 and 8.5 to 10 ug/ml peptides. Half-medium exchanges with IL-2 medium took place on days 3 and 7. CDR1 is MRHNA and CDR2 is SNTAGT in the germline V gene. The V gene lost 0 bases and the J gene lost 3 bases, with 6 bases spanning the gap. This CDR3 region has 15 residues. Concerning this clone: Its antigen is not known.

The assay was immunoSEQ multiplex PCR, and TCRdb's table has in-frame clones only and misses some. The profile shows roughly 41,000 clones, about three fifths of them singletons. This sample comprised CD4+ T cells from PBMCs cultured with HCoV-OC43 spike peptides, obtained before COVID-19 vaccination. Subset described: HCoV-OC43 spike overlapping peptide pool stimulation. The sequence was obtained from a human donor who received a COVID-19 vaccine. The chain uses TRBV6-4 and TRBJ2-6; TRBD1 is a possible D gene (5 bases). The DNA for the CDR3 is TGTGCCAGCAGTGACTCCCAGGGTGGGGCCAACGTCCTGACTTTC. As protein: CASSDSQGGANVLTF.